This TCR beta chain originates from a study of blood T cell repertoires in COVID-19. Looking at the study overall: From the United States, Italy and Spain came samples of acute and convalescent COVID-19. From T cells, B-cell-depleted T cells, or PBMCs came the material, which was cDNA or gDNA.

In the study's own analysis: Cell counts per sample came from amplifying reference gene primers. This table comes from immunoSEQ multiplex PCR, and its TCRdb copy is limited to in-frame clones, with some not included. V and J calls and clone size are as listed in that table; D and trimming were resolved from the DNA. This table holds 100,000 to 150,000 clones, around two thirds found once. The CDR3 is 15 residues long. Germline CDR1 reads SNHLY; CDR2 reads FYNNEI. The V gene lost 2 bases and the J gene lost 6 bases, with 16 bases spanning the gap. The chain carries TRBV2 and TRBJ1-1, with D uncertain. This sequence originates from a woman in her sixties or seventies with acute or convalescent COVID-19. The sequenced material came from peripheral blood. CDR3: CASSEYLGINAEAFF. The CDR3 nucleotides are TGTGCCAGCAGTGAATATTTGGGCATCAACGCTGAAGCTTTCTTT.